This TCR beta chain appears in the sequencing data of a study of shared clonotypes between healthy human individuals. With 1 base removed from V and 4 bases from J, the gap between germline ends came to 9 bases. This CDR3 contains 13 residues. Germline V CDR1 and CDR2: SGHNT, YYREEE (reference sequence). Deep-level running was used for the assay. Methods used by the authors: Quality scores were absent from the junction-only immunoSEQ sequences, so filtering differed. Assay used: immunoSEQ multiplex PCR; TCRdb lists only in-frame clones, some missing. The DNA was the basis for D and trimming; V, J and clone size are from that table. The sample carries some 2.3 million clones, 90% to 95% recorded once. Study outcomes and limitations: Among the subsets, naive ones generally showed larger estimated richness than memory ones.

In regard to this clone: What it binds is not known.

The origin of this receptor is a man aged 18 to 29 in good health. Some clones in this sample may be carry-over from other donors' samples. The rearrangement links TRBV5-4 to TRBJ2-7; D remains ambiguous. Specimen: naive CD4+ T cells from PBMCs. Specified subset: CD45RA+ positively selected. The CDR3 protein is CASSLKGRYEQYF. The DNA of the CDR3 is TGTGCCAGCAGCTTGAAAGGGCGTTACGAGCAGTACTTC. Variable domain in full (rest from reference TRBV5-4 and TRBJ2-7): ETGVTQSPTHLIKTRGQQVTLRCSSQSGHNTVSWYQQALGQGPQFIFQYYREEENGRGNFPPRFSGLQFPNYSSELNVNALELDDSALYLCASSLKGRYEQYFGPGTRLTVT.